This T cell receptor (beta chain) was captured in a study of PD-1 blockade in classical Hodgkin lymphoma. The CDR3 extends over 13 amino acids. Germline loops: CDR1 SNHLY, CDR2 FYNNEI. Trimming shortened V by 4 bases and J by 4 bases, and 8 bases separated the two germline ends. The protocol was immunoSEQ multiplex PCR, while the TCRdb copy is restricted to in-frame clones and leaves out a portion. The data show about 90,000 clones, approximately 89% seen once. Brentuximab vedotin exposure varied, and every patient relapsed after autologous stem cell transplantation. Sequences were derived from peripheral blood mononuclear cells (PBMCs), sampled before the second cycle of nivolumab. This chain links TRBV2 with TRBJ1-5; D gene unclear. This TCR was sampled from a human donor with classical Hodgkin lymphoma. This chain's CDR3 is CASSAGNNQPQHF. The CDR3 DNA reads as TGTGCCAGCAGTGCTGGCAATAATCAGCCCCAGCATTTT. The whole variable domain, remainder taken from reference TRBV2 and TRBJ1-5, is EPEVTQTPSHQVTQMGQEVILRCVPISNHLYFYWYRQILGQKVEFLVSFYNNEISEKSEIFDDQFSVERPDGSNFTLKIRSTKLEDSAMYFCASSAGNNQPQHFGDGTRLSIL.